Listed here are 27 T cell receptor beta chains from one sample, sequenced in a study of T cell responses to AZD1222 COVID-19 vaccine. Sequencing used immunoSEQ multiplex PCR; TCRdb keeps in-frame clones, though not all of them. The data hold about 150,000 clones, with 85% to 95% observed a single time. The input for sequencing was peripheral blood, taken on day 0 of AZD1222 vaccination. Receptors originate from an adult in good health.

The chain links TRBV7-2 to TRBJ1-5; 7 bases align to TRBD1. V was clipped by 3 bases and J by 6 bases; unmatched bases: 2. This CDR3 is 13 amino acids long. CDR1 SGHTA and CDR2 FQGNSA come from the germline V gene. The CDR3 nucleotides read TGTGCCAGCAGCTTGGGACAGAGTCAGCCCCAGCATTTT. This sequence encodes CASSLGQSQPQHF.

The V gene is TRBV27, the J gene TRBJ1-2; D is uncertain. V lost 0 bases and J 4 bases, leaving 9 bases between the germline ends. The CDR3 is 14 amino acids. The germline CDR1 and CDR2 sequences are MNHEY and SMNVEV (reference sequence). The CDR3 spells CASSLSAGPYGYTF. The DNA for the CDR3 is TGTGCCAGCAGTTTATCGGCAGGCCCCTATGGCTACACCTTC.

The J gene is TRBJ2-7, the V gene TRBV24-1; TRBD2 is a possible D gene (6 bases). V gave up 4 bases and J gave up 4 bases, with 13 bases separating them. Germline loops: CDR1 KGHDR, CDR2 SFDVKD. This CDR3 region has 14 residues. CDR3 sequence: CATSDSSAGYEQYF. The CDR3 DNA is TGTGCCACCAGTGACTCCTCCGCGGGGTACGAGCAGTACTTC.

The CDR3: CASSRSLGYEQYF. CDR3 nucleotides: TGTGCCAGCAGTCGGAGTCTCGGCTACGAGCAGTACTTC. V gene TRBV27 combines with J gene TRBJ2-7; no firm D call. Between the trimmed V and J ends, which lost 5 bases and 3 bases, there was a span of 11 bases. The CDR3 has 13 residues. Germline CDR1 MNHEY, CDR2 SMNVEV (reference sequence).

The rearrangement joins TRBV20-1 to TRBJ1-6; D unresolved. There are 12 residues in the CDR3. Germline CDR1 is DFQATT and CDR2 is SNEGSKA (reference sequence). Trimming took 3 bases from V and 7 from J, leaving 7 bases between them. CDR3 sequence (DNA): TGCAGTGCTAGTATGGGAAATTCACCCCTCCACTTT. Amino acids: CSASMGNSPLHF.

This clone came up once. The CDR3 DNA is TGTGCCAGCCAGCCATTGGGACAGGGATGGAATCAGCCCCAGCATTTT. This encodes CASQPLGQGWNQPQHF. This rearrangement joins TRBV19 to TRBJ1-5, with 9 nucleotides matching TRBD1. The length of the CDR3 is 16 residues. Germline V lookup: CDR1 LNHDA, CDR2 SQIVND (reference sequence). The trim removed 9 bases at V and 4 bases at J, leaving 13 bases unmatched.

J is TRBJ1-3 and V is TRBV11-2, with D maybe TRBD1 (6 bases). CDR3 length equals 15 residues. CDR1 SGHAT and CDR2 FQNNGV come from the germline V gene. V lost 5 bases to trimming and J lost 4 bases, with 15 bases between them. CDR3 DNA sequence: TGTGCCAGCAGCCGGACAGAAGCGGCGGGAAACACCATATATTTT. The encoded protein is CASSRTEAAGNTIYF.

The chain has TRBV9 and TRBJ2-2; 12 bases match TRBD2. The CDR3 runs to 16 residues. The germline gives CDR1 SGDLS, CDR2 YYNGEE. After removal of 4 bases from V and 8 bases from J, the junction contained 9 bases not matched to a gene. CDR3 coding DNA: TGTGCCAGCAGCCCGCTAGCGGGAGGGGGAGTAGGGGAGCTGTTTTTT. The encoded protein is CASSPLAGGGVGELFF. The full variable domain, its missing parts supplied by reference TRBV9 and TRBJ2-2, is DSGVTQTPKHLITATGQRVTLRCSPRSGDLSVYWYQQSLDQGLQFLIQYYNGEERAKGNILERFSAQQFPDLHSELNLSSLELGDSALYFCASSPLAGGGVGELFFGEGSRLTVL.

J is TRBJ2-7 and V is TRBV2; D not certain. V dropped 1 base and J dropped 4 bases, with 8 bases sitting between them. The CDR3 has 13 amino acids. Germline CDR1 and CDR2: SNHLY and FYNNEI. The CDR3 loop is CASSEVSHYEQYF. CDR3 nucleotide sequence: TGTGCCAGCAGTGAAGTTAGTCATTACGAGCAGTACTTC.

V usage is TRBV29-1 and J usage is TRBJ1-1; maybe TRBD1 (5 bases). Looked up from germline, CDR1 is SQVTM and CDR2 is ANQGSEA. This CDR3 has 13 residues. Deletions cut 7 bases from V and 0 bases from J, with 12 bases between. The CDR3 sequence is CSAGRQMNTEAFF. The CDR3 coding sequence is TGCAGCGCCGGGCGACAGATGAACACTGAAGCTTTCTTT.

The V call is TRBV7-8, the J call TRBJ1-5; 9 nucleotides line up with TRBD1. The CDR3 is 18 residues long. Per the germline V gene, CDR1 is SGHVS and CDR2 is FQNEAQ. V shed 4 bases, J shed 2 bases, and the junction held 12 bases outside the gene matches. The CDR3 DNA reads as TGTGCCAGCAGCTCCGGGACAGGGCCGTCTGGGGGCAATCAGCCCCAGCATTTT. Amino acids: CASSSGTGPSGGNQPQHF.

The chain recombines TRBV28 with TRBJ2-1, with TRBD2 as a possible D gene (7 bases). The V end lost 5 bases, the J end lost 2 bases, and 13 bases lay between the germline ends. Germline CDR1 is MDHEN and CDR2 is SYDVKM. The CDR3 consists of 15 residues. CDR3 in DNA: TGTGCCAGCAGTATTGGGGGGGCTCCCTACAATGAGCAGTTCTTC. Its translation is CASSIGGAPYNEQFF.

This sequence joins TRBV13 and TRBJ1-1; 8 nucleotides align to TRBD1. This CDR3 spans 15 amino acids. V lost 4 bases and J lost 6; bases outside the gene matches: 10. CDR1 PRHDT and CDR2 FYEKMQ come from the germline V gene (reference sequence). In DNA form, the CDR3 reads TGTGCCAGCAGCTCCTTGACGCAGGGGGCGGCTGAAGCTTTCTTT. It yields the protein CASSSLTQGAAEAFF.

CDR3 sequence reads: CASSNGVHQPQHF. CDR3 coding DNA: TGTGCCAGTAGTAACGGGGTGCATCAGCCCCAGCATTTT. The chain links TRBV19 to TRBJ1-5; D remains unclear. This CDR3 has 13 amino acids. The germline gives CDR1 LNHDA, CDR2 SQIVND (reference sequence). V lost 4 bases, J lost 5 bases, and 9 bases lay in between.

This clone was detected once. V and J are TRBV14 and TRBJ1-3; D gene uncertain. Trimming pared 4 bases from V and 7 bases from J, leaving 17 bases between. The CDR3 totals 15 residues. Germline V lookup: CDR1 SGHDN, CDR2 FVKESK. The CDR3 sequence is CASSPGSPWSNTIYF. CDR3 bases: TGTGCCAGCAGCCCCGGGTCGCCATGGTCGAACACCATATATTTT.

V gene TRBV4-3 combines with J gene TRBJ2-7; D is possibly TRBD2 (6 bases). This CDR3 spans 15 amino acids. Trimming shortened V by 0 bases and J by 3 bases, and 12 bases separated the two germline ends. CDR1 LGHNA and CDR2 YSLEER come from the germline V gene. The chain's CDR3 is CASSQDGGPYYEQYF. Written as DNA, the CDR3 is TGCGCCAGCAGCCAAGACGGGGGACCCTACTACGAGCAGTACTTC.

This chain uses TRBV28 with TRBJ1-5; no definite D call. Per the germline V gene, CDR1 is MDHEN and CDR2 is SYDVKM. This CDR3 contains 16 residues. Trimming took 6 bases from V and 3 from J, leaving 18 bases between them. CDR3 DNA: TGTGCCAGCAGCTCTGATTTGGGTACCCTCAATCAGCCCCAGCATTTT. Residues: CASSSDLGTLNQPQHF.

The chain is built from TRBV9 and TRBJ1-2; 7 bases align to TRBD1. V dropped 4 bases and J dropped 8; count of bases not matched to a gene: 11. This CDR3 contains 14 residues. Germline V gene sequence: CDR1 SGDLS, CDR2 YYNGEE. CDR3 sequence reads: CASSPLDREYGYTF. In nucleotides, the CDR3 is TGTGCCAGCAGCCCCCTCGACAGGGAATACGGCTACACCTTC. Combining the CDR3 with reference TRBV9 and TRBJ1-2 gives the whole variable domain DSGVTQTPKHLITATGQRVTLRCSPRSGDLSVYWYQQSLDQGLQFLIQYYNGEERAKGNILERFSAQQFPDLHSELNLSSLELGDSALYFCASSPLDREYGYTFGSGTRLTVV.

V usage is TRBV3-1 (or the pseudogene TRBV3-2) and J usage is TRBJ1-1; tentative D call: TRBD1 (6 bases). V shed 0 bases and J shed 4 bases, with 15 bases lying between them. In germline, CDR1 is LGHDT, CDR2 YNNKEL (reference sequence). The CDR3 is made up of 16 amino acids. The CDR3, as DNA: TGTGCCAGCAGCCAAGATACAGGGACCGGGGGCACTGAAGCTTTCTTT. As protein: CASSQDTGTGGTEAFF.

The rearrangement links TRBV2 to TRBJ2-3; D remains unclear. Trimming took 2 bases from V and 0 from J, leaving 9 bases between them. The CDR3 has 15 residues. Germline values: CDR1 SNHLY, CDR2 FYNNEI. This chain's CDR3 is CASSENGLSTDTQYF. The CDR3 DNA reads as TGTGCCAGCAGTGAAAACGGGCTTAGCACAGATACGCAGTATTTT.

The rearrangement uses TRBV27 and TRBJ2-3; D unclear. CDR1 MNHEY and CDR2 SMNVEV come from the germline V gene (reference sequence). The CDR3 length is 13 residues. Trimming pared 7 bases from V and 2 bases from J, leaving 10 bases between. CDR3 coding DNA: TGTGCCAGCACCGATGTGAACACAGATACGCAGTATTTT. Translation gives CASTDVNTDTQYF.

This chain joins TRBV28 and TRBJ1-5; tentative D call: TRBD1 (5 bases). The germline V and J ends were trimmed by 1 base and 5 bases, with 12 bases remaining between them. The CDR3 covers 15 residues. CDR1 and CDR2 (germline): MDHEN, SYDVKM. This chain's CDR3 is CASSLYSGRHQPQHF. CDR3 nucleotides: TGTGCCAGCAGTTTATACTCAGGGAGGCATCAGCCCCAGCATTTT. Full variable domain (remainder filled in from reference TRBV28 and TRBJ1-5): DVKVTQSSRYLVKRTGEKVFLECVQDMDHENMFWYRQDPGLGLRLIYFSYDVKMKEKGDIPEGYSVSREKKERFSLILESASTNQTSMYLCASSLYSGRHQPQHFGDGTRLSIL.

V usage is TRBV28 and J usage is TRBJ2-1, with TRBD2 identical over 11 bases. J gave up 10 bases and V 4 bases, and 6 bases lay outside the gene matches. Germline CDR1 MDHEN, CDR2 SYDVKM. This CDR3 spans 14 amino acids. The CDR3 here is CASSSLAGAGEQFF. CDR3 DNA sequence: TGTGCCAGCAGTTCACTAGCGGGAGCGGGGGAGCAGTTCTTC.

This clone was observed a single time. The rearrangement uses TRBV6-6 and TRBJ1-5; 8 positions match TRBD1. This CDR3 has 15 residues. Per germline, CDR1 MNHNY and CDR2 SVGAGI (reference sequence). Germline trimming cut 6 bases from V and 3 bases from J; bases unmatched to any gene: 7. In DNA form, the CDR3 reads TGTGCCAGCAGCCCCCGGACAGGGTCCAATCAGCCCCAGCATTTT. Amino acid sequence: CASSPRTGSNQPQHF.

The chain couples TRBV11-2 to TRBJ2-7, with 11 nucleotides matching TRBD1. The CDR3 spans 14 residues. Germline CDR1 reads SGHAT; CDR2 reads FQNNGV. J lost 3 bases, V lost 4 bases, and 2 bases had no gene match. The CDR3 is CASSSGQGDYEQYF. The DNA of the CDR3 is TGTGCCAGCAGCTCGGGACAGGGGGACTACGAGCAGTACTTC. Supplemented by reference TRBV11-2 and TRBJ2-7, the full variable domain reads EAGVAQSPRYKIIEKRQSVAFWCNPISGHATLYWYQQILGQGPKLLIQFQNNGVVDDSQLPKDRFSAERLKGVDSTLKIQPAKLEDSAVYLCASSSGQGDYEQYFGPGTRLTVT.

This clone appeared once. The chain has TRBV7-2 and TRBJ2-3; TRBD2 matches at 9 bases. The CDR3 consists of 16 residues. V shed 1 base and J 5 bases; nucleotides not matched to a gene: 7. Per germline, CDR1 SGHTA and CDR2 FQGNSA. CDR3 DNA: TGTGCCAGCAGCTTAGAGGGCGGGAGGGCCCTAGATACGCAGTATTTT. Its translation is CASSLEGGRALDTQYF.

The V call is TRBV3-1 (or the pseudogene TRBV3-2), the J call TRBJ2-1; either TRBD1 or TRBD2 may fit D (5 bases each). The length of the CDR3 is 16 residues. CDR1 LGHDT and CDR2 YNNKEL come from the germline V gene (reference sequence). V lost 1 base and J lost 1, with 11 bases in between. DNA of the CDR3: TGTGCCAGCAGCCAAGTATGGGGGACGTCCTACAATGAGCAGTTCTTC. This encodes CASSQVWGTSYNEQFF.